This T cell receptor (beta chain) was recorded in a study of cytomegalovirus exposure and HLA in healthy donors. Study information: Early released data comprised approximately 85 million unique TCRs from HLA-typed donors. Study-wide points: Per published accounts, TCR beta sequences correctly predicted the HLA-A and HLA-B alleles of most subjects. It was reported in a later analysis that an Asian-associated ancestry cluster showed fewer N-insertions than the roughly 670-donor mean.

Primers for the PCR totalled 60 Vbeta and 13 Jbeta. Clones were read by immunoSEQ multiplex PCR, and TCRdb kept only the in-frame ones, dropping some. The sample has about 160,000 clones; 80% are singletons. A remark on this clone: Its antigen is currently unknown.

This clonotype was obtained from a woman aged 50 to 60 in good health and CMV-seronegative. The sample was PBMCs.

This chain's CDR3 is CASSSPGRARNEQYF. For the CDR3, the DNA is TGTGCCAGCAGTTCCCCTGGCAGGGCAAGGAACGAGCAGTACTTC. This chain joins TRBV25-1 and TRBJ2-7; D perhaps matches TRBD1 (5 bases). Trimming pared 5 bases from V and 5 bases from J, leaving 19 bases between. The CDR3 has 15 amino acids. CDR1 is MGHDK and CDR2 is SYGVNS in the germline V gene.